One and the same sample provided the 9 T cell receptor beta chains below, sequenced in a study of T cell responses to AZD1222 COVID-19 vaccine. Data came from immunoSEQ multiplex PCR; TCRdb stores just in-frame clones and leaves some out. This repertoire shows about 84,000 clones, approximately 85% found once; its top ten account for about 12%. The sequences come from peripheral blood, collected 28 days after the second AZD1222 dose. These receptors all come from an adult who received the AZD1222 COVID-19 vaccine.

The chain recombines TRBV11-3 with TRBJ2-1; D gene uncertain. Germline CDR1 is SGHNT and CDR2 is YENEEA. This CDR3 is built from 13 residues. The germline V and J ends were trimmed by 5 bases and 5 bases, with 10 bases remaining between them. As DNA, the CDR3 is TGTGCCAGCAGCCAGGAGAACCACAATGAGCAGTTCTTC. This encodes CASSQENHNEQFF.

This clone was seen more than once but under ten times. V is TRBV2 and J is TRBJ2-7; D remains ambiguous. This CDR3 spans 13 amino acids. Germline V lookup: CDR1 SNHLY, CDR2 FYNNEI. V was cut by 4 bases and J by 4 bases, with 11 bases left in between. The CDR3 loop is CASSAWIPYEQYV. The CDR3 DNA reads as TGTGCCAGCAGTGCGTGGATACCTTACGAGCAGTACGTC.

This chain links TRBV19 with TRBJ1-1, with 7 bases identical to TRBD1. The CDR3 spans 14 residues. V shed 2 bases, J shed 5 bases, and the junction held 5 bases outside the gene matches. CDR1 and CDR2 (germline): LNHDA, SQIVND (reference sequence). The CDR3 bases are TGTGCCAGTAGTATATGGCAGGGGGAGACTGAAGCTTTCTTT. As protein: CASSIWQGETEAFF.

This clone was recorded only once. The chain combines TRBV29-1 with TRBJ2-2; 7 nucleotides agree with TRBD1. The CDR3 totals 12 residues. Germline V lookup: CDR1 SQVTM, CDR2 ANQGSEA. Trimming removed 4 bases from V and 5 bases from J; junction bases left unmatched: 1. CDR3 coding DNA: TGCAGCGTTGCAGGGGGTACCGGGGAGCTGTTTTTT. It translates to CSVAGGTGELFF.

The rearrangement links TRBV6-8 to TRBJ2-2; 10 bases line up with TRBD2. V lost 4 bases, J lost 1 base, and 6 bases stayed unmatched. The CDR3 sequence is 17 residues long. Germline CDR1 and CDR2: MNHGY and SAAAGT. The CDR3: CASSSLAGAMNTGELFF. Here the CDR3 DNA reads TGTGCCAGCAGTTCGCTAGCGGGAGCGATGAACACCGGGGAGCTGTTTTTT.

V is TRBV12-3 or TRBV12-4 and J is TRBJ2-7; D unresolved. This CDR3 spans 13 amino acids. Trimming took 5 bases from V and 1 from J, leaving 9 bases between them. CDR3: CASSHGWSYEQYF. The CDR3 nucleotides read TGTGCCAGCAGTCACGGCTGGTCCTACGAGCAGTACTTC.

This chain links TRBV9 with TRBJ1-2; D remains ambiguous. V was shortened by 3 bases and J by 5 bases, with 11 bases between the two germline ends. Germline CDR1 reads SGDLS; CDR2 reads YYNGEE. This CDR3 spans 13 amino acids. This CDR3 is CASSGRGWYGYTF. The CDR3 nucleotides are TGTGCCAGCAGCGGGAGAGGGTGGTATGGCTACACCTTC. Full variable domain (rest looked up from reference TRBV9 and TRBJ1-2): DSGVTQTPKHLITATGQRVTLRCSPRSGDLSVYWYQQSLDQGLQFLIQYYNGEERAKGNILERFSAQQFPDLHSELNLSSLELGDSALYFCASSGRGWYGYTFGSGTRLTVV.

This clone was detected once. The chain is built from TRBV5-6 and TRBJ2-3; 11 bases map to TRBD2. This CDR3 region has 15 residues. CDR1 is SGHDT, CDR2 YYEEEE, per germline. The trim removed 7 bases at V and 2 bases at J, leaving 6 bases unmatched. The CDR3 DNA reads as TGTGCCAGCTGGTATAGCGGGGGGGCCACAGATACGCAGTATTTT. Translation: CASWYSGGATDTQYF. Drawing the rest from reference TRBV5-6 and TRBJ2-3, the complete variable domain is DAGVTQSPTHLIKTRGQQVTLRCSPKSGHDTVSWYQQALGQGPQFIFQYYEEEERQRGNFPDRFSGHQFPNYSSELNVNALLLGDSALYLCASWYSGGATDTQYFGPGTRLTVL.

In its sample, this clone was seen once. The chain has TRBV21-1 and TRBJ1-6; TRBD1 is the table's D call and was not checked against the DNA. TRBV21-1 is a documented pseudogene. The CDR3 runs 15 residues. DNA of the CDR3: TGTGCCAGCAGCAACAACACAGGGGAACCTTCACCCCTCCACTTT. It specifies CASSNNTGEPSPLHF.